What follows are 17 T cell receptor beta chains derived from one specimen sequenced in a study of blood T cell repertoires in COVID-19. Assay used: immunoSEQ multiplex PCR; TCRdb lists only in-frame clones, some missing. The sample holds under 200,000 clones, 70% to 90% seen once. Sequenced material: peripheral blood. These receptors were collected from a woman older than 75 with acute or convalescent COVID-19.

A note on this clone: An end of the junction does not agree with germline; a read error may underlie this. This chain uses TRBV5-1 with TRBJ2-7; TRBD2 agrees at 11 bases. The CDR3 runs 13 residues. CDR1 is SGHRS and CDR2 is YFSETQ in the germline V gene. The CDR3 loop is CASSLEGTSGIDF. As DNA, the CDR3 is TGCGCCAGCAGCTTGGAGGGGACTAGCGGTATAGACTTC.

About this clone: Other DNA variants within this sample encode the same CDR3. V gene TRBV7-3 combines with J gene TRBJ1-1; no reliable D call. V was shortened by 3 bases and J by 1 base, with 6 bases between the two germline ends. The CDR3 runs to 13 residues. Germline V CDR1 and CDR2: SGHTA, FQGTGA. The CDR3 DNA sequence: TGTGCCAGCAGCTTTGCGGGGAACACTGAAGCTTTCTTT. Translating gives CASSFAGNTEAFF.

V usage is TRBV15 and J usage is TRBJ2-2; TRBD1 aligns across 12 bases. The CDR3 has 17 residues. The germline gives CDR1 LNHNV, CDR2 YYDKDF (reference sequence). V was clipped by 0 bases and J by 6 bases; unmatched bases: 5. The CDR3 loop reads CATSRDPGQGASGELFF. CDR3 bases: TGTGCCACCAGCAGAGATCCGGGACAGGGGGCCTCCGGGGAGCTGTTTTTT.

The chain links TRBV27 to TRBJ2-7, with TRBD1 matching over 9 bases. The CDR3 extends over 14 amino acids. With V trimmed by 5 bases and J by 5 bases, 7 bases remained unmatched. Germline V gives CDR1 MNHEY, CDR2 SMNVEV (reference sequence). Written as DNA, the CDR3 is TGTGCCAGCAGTGCTTGGGACAGGGACGACGAGCAGTACTTC. It translates to CASSAWDRDDEQYF.

The chain has TRBV7-2 and TRBJ1-6; D is perhaps TRBD1 (5 bases). Germline V gives CDR1 SGHTA, CDR2 FQGNSA. V was clipped by 5 bases and J by 8 bases, with 19 bases between them. This CDR3 region has 16 residues. CDR3 residues: CASSLLWGSDDSPLHF. The CDR3 bases are TGTGCCAGCAGCCTGTTATGGGGCTCAGACGATTCACCCCTCCACTTT.

This chain connects TRBV2 to TRBJ1-6; D is unresolved. Germline assignment: CDR1 SNHLY and CDR2 FYNNEI. Trimming took off 3 bases at V and 15 bases at J, with 18 bases between the two ends. The CDR3 has 14 amino acids. The CDR3 nucleotides read TGTGCCAGCAGTGATGGCAGGTCCCCCTTCAACCTCCACTTT. It encodes CASSDGRSPFNLHF.

The chain uses TRBV7-3 and TRBJ2-7; 8 bases line up with TRBD1. CDR1 and CDR2 (germline): SGHTA, FQGTGA. The V gene end was trimmed by 5 bases and the J gene end by 13 bases; junction bases not matched to a gene: 13. The CDR3 covers 13 residues. The CDR3 DNA follows: TGTGCCAGCAGCCCTTTCCAGGGGGCGGGTCTATACTTC. Protein sequence: CASSPFQGAGLYF.

V gene TRBV2 combines with J gene TRBJ1-1; TRBD1 is a possible D gene (6 bases). Trimming left V 4 bases short and J 3 bases short, with 15 bases between. The V gene's germline CDR1 is SNHLY and CDR2 FYNNEI. The CDR3 sequence is 15 residues long. Here the CDR3 reads CASSGLGADDTEAFF. CDR3 DNA: TGTGCCAGCAGTGGATTGGGGGCTGATGACACTGAAGCTTTCTTT.

V is TRBV19 and J is TRBJ1-1; 7 nucleotides match TRBD1. CDR1 and CDR2 from the germline V gene are LNHDA and SQIVND (reference sequence). CDR3 length equals 15 residues. V lost 6 bases to trimming and J lost 0 bases; unmatched junction nucleotides: 7. CDR3 bases: TGTGCCAGTAGGCCGACAGGGACTTTGAACACTGAAGCTTTCTTT. Residues: CASRPTGTLNTEAFF.

The V and J genes are TRBV2 and TRBJ1-2; tentatively, D is TRBD1 (5 bases). V shed 4 bases and J shed 0 bases, with 6 bases lying between them. The V gene's germline CDR1 is SNHLY and CDR2 FYNNEI. This CDR3 comprises 13 residues. CDR3 in amino acids: CASSGDSNYGYTF. CDR3 nucleotide sequence: TGTGCCAGCAGTGGGGACTCTAACTATGGCTACACCTTC.

The gene calls are TRBV18 and TRBJ2-3, with D possibly being TRBD2 (5 bases). CDR3 size: 13 residues. V lost 3 bases to trimming and J lost 3 bases, with 7 bases between them. Germline CDR1 is KGHSH and CDR2 is LQKENI. The CDR3: CASSPSDTDTQYF. The CDR3 DNA sequence: TGTGCCAGCTCACCTAGCGATACAGATACGCAGTATTTT.

The gene calls are TRBV19 and TRBJ1-6; D remains unclear. This CDR3 has 15 residues. Germline CDR1 LNHDA, CDR2 SQIVND (reference sequence). Trimming shortened V by 6 bases and J by 13 bases, and 22 bases separated the two germline ends. CDR3 loop: CASRARAGSEDPLHF. CDR3 bases: TGTGCCAGTAGGGCGCGGGCAGGCTCCGAGGATCCCCTCCACTTT.

The genes are TRBV19 and TRBJ2-7, with TRBD2 identical over 8 bases. The CDR3 totals 15 residues. Trimming at V came to 7 bases and at J to 3 bases, leaving 11 bases not matched to a gene. The V gene's germline CDR1 is LNHDA and CDR2 SQIVND (reference sequence). CDR3 sequence (DNA): TGTGCCAGTACCTCCGGCCCACTAGCGGACTACGAGCAGTACTTC. As protein: CASTSGPLADYEQYF.

V is TRBV11-3 and J is TRBJ2-2; the D is unclear. The CDR3 spans 12 residues. V was trimmed by 2 bases and J by 7 bases, leaving 5 bases between them. The germline V gene encodes CDR1 SGHNT and CDR2 YENEEA. CDR3 nucleotide sequence: TGTGCCAGCAGCTTATCAATCGGGGAGCTGTTTTTT. Its translation: CASSLSIGELFF.

The genes are TRBV6-5 and TRBJ2-1; possible D gene TRBD2, 5 bases. CDR3 length: 14 amino acids. The V gene lost 10 bases and the J gene lost 7 bases, with 20 bases spanning the gap. Germline CDR1 MNHEY, CDR2 SVGAGI. Here the CDR3 reads CATATRDRGNEQFF. In nucleotides, the CDR3 is TGTGCCACCGCGACCCGGGATCGTGGGAATGAGCAGTTCTTC.

This chain joins TRBV7-2 and TRBJ1-2; perhaps TRBD1 as D (5 bases). V lost 4 bases and J 5 bases, leaving 11 bases between the germline ends. Germline-derived CDR1 and CDR2 are SGHTA and FQGNSA. This CDR3 is 13 amino acids long. The CDR3 nucleotides read TGTGCCAGCAGCTATTCAAGACAGTATGGCTACACCTTC. This gives the protein CASSYSRQYGYTF.

The gene calls are TRBV30 and TRBJ2-1; 8 bases line up with TRBD2. Germline CDR1 and CDR2: GTSNPN and SVGIG (reference sequence). This CDR3 is built from 15 residues. After removal of 2 bases from V and 5 bases from J, the junction contained 8 bases not matched to a gene. CDR3: CAWSRLAGLNNEQFF. CDR3 bases: TGTGCCTGGAGTAGGCTAGCGGGCTTAAACAATGAGCAGTTCTTC.